This TCR beta chain was sequenced during a study of patients and donors after allogeneic stem cell transplantation (dated by TCRdb to 2018 to 2021). V loses 2 bases at its end and J loses 2 bases; junction bases beyond the gene matches: 6. The CDR3 runs 15 amino acids, cysteine and phenylalanine included. Only the CDR3 part of the read is kept: 45 bases, read in frame from the first base. CDR1 and CDR2 (SGHRS, YFSETQ) derive from the germline V gene. Library creation used RT-PCR. The sample was run on a NextSeq 550. TCRdb cleaned the public reads at Q25 with fastp, built clones with MiXCR and kept in-frame beta chains. Rows with a matching CDR3 protein are joined into one entry that keeps the most common DNA and genes. The sample data list about 410,000 distinct CDR3 sequences, and 16% of these were observed just once. The ten largest make up less than 8% of the sample. This clonotype appeared a few times. The specificity of this receptor is unknown. No base-level quality is on record; no much larger clone is a single base apart.

The TCR originated in a human donor who was either an allogeneic HSCT recipient or a stem cell or donor lymphocyte infusion donor (not recorded which). It is not recorded whose cells these are; they may come from a transplant donor. Material: blood, either unsorted or a sorted T cell fraction (not recorded which). Recombination linked TRBV5-1 to TRBJ2-7; TRBD2 lines up with 8 middle nucleotides. The CDR3 region: CASSFTAGAAYEQYF. The DNA sequence is as follows: TGCGCCAGCAGCTTTACAGCGGGAGCAGCCTACGAGCAGTACTTC.